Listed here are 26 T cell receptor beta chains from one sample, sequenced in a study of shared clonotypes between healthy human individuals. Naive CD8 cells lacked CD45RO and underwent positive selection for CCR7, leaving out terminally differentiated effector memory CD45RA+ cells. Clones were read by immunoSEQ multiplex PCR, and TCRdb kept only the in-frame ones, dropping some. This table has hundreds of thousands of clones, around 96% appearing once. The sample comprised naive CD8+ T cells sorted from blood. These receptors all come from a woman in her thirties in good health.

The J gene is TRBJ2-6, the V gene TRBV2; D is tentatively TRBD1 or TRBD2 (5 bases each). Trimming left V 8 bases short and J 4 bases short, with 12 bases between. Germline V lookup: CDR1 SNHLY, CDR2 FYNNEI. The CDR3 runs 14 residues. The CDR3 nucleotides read TGTGCCAGCCTGGGGACGTCCGGGGCCAACGTCCTGACTTTC. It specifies CASLGTSGANVLTF.

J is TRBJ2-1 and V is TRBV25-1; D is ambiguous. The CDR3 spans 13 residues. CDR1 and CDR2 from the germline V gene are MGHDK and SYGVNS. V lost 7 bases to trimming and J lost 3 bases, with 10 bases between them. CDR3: CASTERLYNEQFF. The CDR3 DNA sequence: TGTGCCAGCACCGAACGGCTCTACAATGAGCAGTTCTTC.

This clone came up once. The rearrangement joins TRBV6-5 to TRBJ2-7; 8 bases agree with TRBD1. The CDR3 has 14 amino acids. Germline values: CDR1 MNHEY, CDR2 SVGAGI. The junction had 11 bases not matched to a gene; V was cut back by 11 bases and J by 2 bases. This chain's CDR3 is CASRLGTGPYEQYF. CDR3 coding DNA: TGTGCCTCCCGACTCGGGACAGGCCCCTACGAGCAGTACTTC.

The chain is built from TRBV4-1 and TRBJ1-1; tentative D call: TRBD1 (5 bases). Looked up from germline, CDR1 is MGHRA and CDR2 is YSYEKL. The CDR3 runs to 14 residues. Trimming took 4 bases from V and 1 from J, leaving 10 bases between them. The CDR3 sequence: CASSLTDANTEAFF. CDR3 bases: TGCGCCAGCAGCCTGACAGACGCGAACACTGAAGCTTTCTTT.

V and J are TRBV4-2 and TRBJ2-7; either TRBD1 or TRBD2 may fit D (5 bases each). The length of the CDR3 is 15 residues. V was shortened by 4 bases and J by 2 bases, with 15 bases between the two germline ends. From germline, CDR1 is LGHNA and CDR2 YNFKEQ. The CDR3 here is CASSPRDGSPYEQYF. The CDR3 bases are TGTGCCAGCAGCCCCCGGGACGGAAGTCCCTACGAGCAGTACTTC.

In DNA, the CDR3 is TGTGCCAGCAGTTACTCCGGGCGGACCACCCAGTACTTC. It yields the protein CASSYSGRTTQYF. The rearrangement joins TRBV6-5 to TRBJ2-5; no clear D. The V and J ends lost 0 bases and 8 bases respectively, with 10 bases between them. The CDR3 contains 13 residues. CDR1 and CDR2 from the germline V gene are MNHEY and SVGAGI.

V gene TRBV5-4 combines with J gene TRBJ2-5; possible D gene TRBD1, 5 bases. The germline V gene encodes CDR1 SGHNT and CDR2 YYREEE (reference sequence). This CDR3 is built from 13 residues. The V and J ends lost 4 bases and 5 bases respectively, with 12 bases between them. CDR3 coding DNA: TGTGCCAGCAGCCAGGGCCTGGGGGAGACCCAGTACTTC. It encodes CASSQGLGETQYF.

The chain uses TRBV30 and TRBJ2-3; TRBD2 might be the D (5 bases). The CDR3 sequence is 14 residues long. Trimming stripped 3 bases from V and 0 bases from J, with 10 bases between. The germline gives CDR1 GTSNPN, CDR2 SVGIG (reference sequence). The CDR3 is CAWSGAVSTDTQYF. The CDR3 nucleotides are TGTGCCTGGAGCGGAGCGGTCAGCACAGATACGCAGTATTTT.

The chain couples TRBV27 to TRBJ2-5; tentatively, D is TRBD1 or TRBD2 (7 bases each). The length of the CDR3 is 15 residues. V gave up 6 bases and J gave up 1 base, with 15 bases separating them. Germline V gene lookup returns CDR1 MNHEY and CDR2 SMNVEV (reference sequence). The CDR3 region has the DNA TGTGCCAGCAGGCCCCAGGGGGGGCTCCAAGAGACCCAGTACTTC. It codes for CASRPQGGLQETQYF.

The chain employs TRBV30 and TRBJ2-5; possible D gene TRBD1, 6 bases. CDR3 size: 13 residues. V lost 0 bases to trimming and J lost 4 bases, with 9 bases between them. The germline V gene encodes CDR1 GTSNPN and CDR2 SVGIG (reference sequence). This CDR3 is CAWSVWGRETQYF. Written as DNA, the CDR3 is TGTGCCTGGAGTGTATGGGGGCGAGAGACCCAGTACTTC. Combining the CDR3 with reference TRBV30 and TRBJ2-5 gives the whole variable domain SQTIHQWPATLVQPVGSPLSLECTVEGTSNPNLYWYRQAAGRGLQLLFYSVGIGQISSEVPQNLSASRPQDRQFILSSKKLLLSDSGFYLCAWSVWGRETQYFGPGTRLLVL.

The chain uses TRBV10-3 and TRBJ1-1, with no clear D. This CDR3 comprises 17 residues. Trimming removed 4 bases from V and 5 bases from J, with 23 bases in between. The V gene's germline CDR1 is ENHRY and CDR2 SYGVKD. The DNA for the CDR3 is TGTGCCATCAGTGTTGACTTGGGGTTCGGAGGGTGGACTGAAGCTTTCTTT. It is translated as CAISVDLGFGGWTEAFF.

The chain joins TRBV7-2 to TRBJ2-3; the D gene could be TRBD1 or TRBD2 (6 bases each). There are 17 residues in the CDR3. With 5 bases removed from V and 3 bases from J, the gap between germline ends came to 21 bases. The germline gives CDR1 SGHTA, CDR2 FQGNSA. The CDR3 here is CASSMMGGNGVTDTQYF. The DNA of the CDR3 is TGTGCCAGCAGCATGATGGGGGGCAATGGTGTTACAGATACGCAGTATTTT.

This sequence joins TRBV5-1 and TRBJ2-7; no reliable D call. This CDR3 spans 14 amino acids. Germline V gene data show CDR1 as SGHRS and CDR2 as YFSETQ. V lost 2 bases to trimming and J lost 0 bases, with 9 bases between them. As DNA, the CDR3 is TGCGCCAGCAGCTTTGGGGTGAACTCCTACGAGCAGTACTTC. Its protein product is CASSFGVNSYEQYF. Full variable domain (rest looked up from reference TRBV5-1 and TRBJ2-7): KAGVTQTPRYLIKTRGQQVTLSCSPISGHRSVSWYQQTPGQGLQFLFEYFSETQRNKGNFPGRFSGRQFSNSRSEMNVSTLELGDSALYLCASSFGVNSYEQYFGPGTRLTVT.

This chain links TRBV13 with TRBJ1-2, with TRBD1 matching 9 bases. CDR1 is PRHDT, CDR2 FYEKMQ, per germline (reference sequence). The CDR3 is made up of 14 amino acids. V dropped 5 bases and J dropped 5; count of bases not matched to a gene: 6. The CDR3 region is CASSPQGAGYGYTF. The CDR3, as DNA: TGTGCCAGCAGCCCACAGGGGGCAGGATATGGCTACACCTTC. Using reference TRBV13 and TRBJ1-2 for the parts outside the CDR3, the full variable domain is AAGVIQSPRHLIKEKRETATLKCYPIPRHDTVYWYQQGPGQDPQFLISFYEKMQSDKGSIPDRFSAQQFSDYHSELNMSSLELGDSALYFCASSPQGAGYGYTFGSGTRLTVV.

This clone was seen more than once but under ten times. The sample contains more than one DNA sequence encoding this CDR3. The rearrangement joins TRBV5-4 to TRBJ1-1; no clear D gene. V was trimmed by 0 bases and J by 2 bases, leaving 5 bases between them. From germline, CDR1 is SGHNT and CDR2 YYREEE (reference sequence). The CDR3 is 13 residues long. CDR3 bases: TGTGCCAGCAGCTTGGTCACCAACACTGAAGCTTTCTTT. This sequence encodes CASSLVTNTEAFF.

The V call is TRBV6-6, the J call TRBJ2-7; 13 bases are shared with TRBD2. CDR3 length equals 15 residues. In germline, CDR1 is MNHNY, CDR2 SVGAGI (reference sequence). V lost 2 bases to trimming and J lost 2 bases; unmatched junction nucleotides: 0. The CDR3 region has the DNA TGTGCCAGCAGTTACGGGACTAGCGGGACCTACGAGCAGTACTTC. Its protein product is CASSYGTSGTYEQYF.

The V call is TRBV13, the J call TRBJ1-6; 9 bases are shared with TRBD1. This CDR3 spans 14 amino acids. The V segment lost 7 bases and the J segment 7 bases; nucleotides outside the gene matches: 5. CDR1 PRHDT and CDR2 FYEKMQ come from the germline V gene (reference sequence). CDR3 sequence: CASTPGQGNSPLHF. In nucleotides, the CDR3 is TGTGCCAGCACCCCGGGACAGGGAAATTCACCCCTCCACTTT.

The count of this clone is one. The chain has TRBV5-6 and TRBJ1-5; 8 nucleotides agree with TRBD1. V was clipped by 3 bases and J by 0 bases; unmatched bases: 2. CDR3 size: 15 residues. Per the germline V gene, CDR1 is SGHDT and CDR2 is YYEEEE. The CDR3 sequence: CASSSGTGSNQPQHF. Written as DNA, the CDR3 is TGTGCCAGCAGCTCTGGGACAGGTAGCAATCAGCCCCAGCATTTT.

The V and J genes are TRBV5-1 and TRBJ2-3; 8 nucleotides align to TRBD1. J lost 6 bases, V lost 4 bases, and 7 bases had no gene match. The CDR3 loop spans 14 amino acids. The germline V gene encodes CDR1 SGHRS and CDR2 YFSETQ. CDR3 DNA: TGCGCCAGCAGCAGAGACAGGGGCCCGGATACGCAGTATTTT. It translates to CASSRDRGPDTQYF.

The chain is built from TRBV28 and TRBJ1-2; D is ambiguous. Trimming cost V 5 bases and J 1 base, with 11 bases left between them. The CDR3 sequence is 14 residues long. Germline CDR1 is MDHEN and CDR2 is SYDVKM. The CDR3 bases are TGTGCCAGCAGTCCGCCTTTTGTTAACTATGGCTACACCTTC. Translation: CASSPPFVNYGYTF.

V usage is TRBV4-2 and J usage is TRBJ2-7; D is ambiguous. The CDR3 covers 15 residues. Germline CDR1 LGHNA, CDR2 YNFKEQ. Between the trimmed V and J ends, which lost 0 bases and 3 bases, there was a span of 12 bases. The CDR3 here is CASSQDFSGDYEQYF. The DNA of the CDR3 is TGTGCCAGCAGCCAAGATTTTAGTGGCGACTACGAGCAGTACTTC.

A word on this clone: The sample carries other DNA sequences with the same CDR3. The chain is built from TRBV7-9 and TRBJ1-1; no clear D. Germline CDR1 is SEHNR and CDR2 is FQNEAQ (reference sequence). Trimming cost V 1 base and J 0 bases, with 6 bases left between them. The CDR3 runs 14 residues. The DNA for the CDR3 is TGTGCCAGCAGCTTAGGAGGGTTGAACACTGAAGCTTTCTTT. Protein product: CASSLGGLNTEAFF.

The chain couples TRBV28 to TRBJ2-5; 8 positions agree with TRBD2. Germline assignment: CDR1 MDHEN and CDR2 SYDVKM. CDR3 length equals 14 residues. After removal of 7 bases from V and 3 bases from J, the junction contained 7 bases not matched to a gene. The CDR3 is CASTLGRGEETQYF. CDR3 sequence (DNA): TGTGCCAGCACCTTAGGGCGGGGGGAAGAGACCCAGTACTTC.

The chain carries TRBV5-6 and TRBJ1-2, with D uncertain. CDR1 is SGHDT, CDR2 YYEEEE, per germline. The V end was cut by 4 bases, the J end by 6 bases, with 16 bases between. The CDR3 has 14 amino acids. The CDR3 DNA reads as TGTGCCAGCAGCCCAACCCCACCGAGGCATGGCTACACCTTC. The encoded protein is CASSPTPPRHGYTF.

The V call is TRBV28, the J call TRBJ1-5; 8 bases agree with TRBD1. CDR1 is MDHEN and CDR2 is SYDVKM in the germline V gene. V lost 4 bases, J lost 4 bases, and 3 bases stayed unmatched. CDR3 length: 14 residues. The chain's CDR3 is CASSSGTGNQPQHF. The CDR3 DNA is TGTGCCAGCAGTTCCGGGACAGGTAATCAGCCCCAGCATTTT.

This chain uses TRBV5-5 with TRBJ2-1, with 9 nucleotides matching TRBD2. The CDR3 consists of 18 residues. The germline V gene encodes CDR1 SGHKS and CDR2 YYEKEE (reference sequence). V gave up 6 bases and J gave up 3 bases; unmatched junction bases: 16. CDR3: CASNRGLRRLADYNEQFF. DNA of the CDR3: TGTGCCAGCAACCGGGGGTTGAGGAGACTAGCGGACTACAATGAGCAGTTCTTC.